Described below is a single T cell receptor beta chain sequence and its context. In the study's own analysis: Reference gene primer amplification in the assay estimated nucleated cell counts. Repertoires were generated with immunoSEQ multiplex PCR, while TCRdb's copy carries only in-frame clones and drops some. V, J and clone size reflect that table, while D and trimming were determined from the DNA. The table lists under 200,000 clones, approximately 83% of them singletons. The sample is drawn from a study of blood T cell repertoires in COVID-19. Overall study context: Samples taken during acute and convalescent COVID-19 were collected in the United States, Italy and Spain. Sample material is recorded as cDNA or gDNA derived from T cells, B-cell-depleted T cells, or PBMCs.

There are 17 residues in the CDR3. Trimming at V came to 6 bases and at J to 2 bases, leaving 8 bases not matched to a gene. Germline CDR1 reads ENHRY; CDR2 reads SYGVKD. The TCR originated in a man aged 55-75 years with acute or convalescent COVID-19. Sequencing was performed on peripheral blood. The rearrangement uses TRBV10-3 and TRBJ1-5, with 12 nucleotides matching TRBD1. CDR3 nucleotides: TGTGCCATCAGCCGGGGACAGGGGGCCGTAGGCAATCAGCCCCAGCATTTT. As protein: CAISRGQGAVGNQPQHF.